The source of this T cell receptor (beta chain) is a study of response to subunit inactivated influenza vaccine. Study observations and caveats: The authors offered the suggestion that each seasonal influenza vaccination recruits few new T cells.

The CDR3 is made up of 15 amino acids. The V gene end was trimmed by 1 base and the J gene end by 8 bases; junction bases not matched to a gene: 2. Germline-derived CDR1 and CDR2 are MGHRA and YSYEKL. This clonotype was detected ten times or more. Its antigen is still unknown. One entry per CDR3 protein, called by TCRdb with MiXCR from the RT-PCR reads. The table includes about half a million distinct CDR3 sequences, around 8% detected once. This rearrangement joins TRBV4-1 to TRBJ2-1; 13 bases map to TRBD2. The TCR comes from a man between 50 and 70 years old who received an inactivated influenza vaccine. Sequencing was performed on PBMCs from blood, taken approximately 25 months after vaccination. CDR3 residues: CASSQGTSGGDEQFF. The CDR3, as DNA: TGCGCCAGCAGCCAAGGGACTAGCGGGGGCGATGAGCAGTTCTTC.